In this sample, the clone carrying this T cell receptor (beta chain) turned up many times. The investigators amplified TCR beta CDR3 regions from RNA transcripts. The study used the HTBI primer set for a first-round RT-PCR of the TCR CDR3. TCRdb reprocessed the multiplex PCR reads via MiXCR and lists one record per CDR3 protein. Seen here are fewer than 650,000 distinct CDR3 sequences, over 11% observed once, and the top ten hold 5% to 7%. This CDR3 is 17 amino acids long. Germline-derived CDR1 and CDR2 are LGHDT and YNNKEL (reference sequence). The V gene end was trimmed by 1 base and the J gene end by 7 bases; junction bases not matched to a gene: 11. These data originate in a study of T cells in Graves' hyperthyroidism and ophthalmopathy. Not enrolled were patients with uncontrolled infection, other autoimmune disease, pregnancy or lactation. Diagnostic assessment was based on clinical symptoms, serum thyroxine and TRAb, thyroid ultrasound and orbital computed tomography.

The gene calls are TRBV3-1 and TRBJ2-7; 12 bases map to TRBD2. This TCR came from a woman in her twenties or thirties with Graves' hyperthyroidism that later progressed to Graves' ophthalmopathy. Sample: blood. CDR3 loop: CASSQVSSGLAGGEQYF. The CDR3 DNA reads as TGTGCCAGCAGCCAAGTCAGCTCGGGACTAGCGGGTGGGGAGCAGTACTTC.